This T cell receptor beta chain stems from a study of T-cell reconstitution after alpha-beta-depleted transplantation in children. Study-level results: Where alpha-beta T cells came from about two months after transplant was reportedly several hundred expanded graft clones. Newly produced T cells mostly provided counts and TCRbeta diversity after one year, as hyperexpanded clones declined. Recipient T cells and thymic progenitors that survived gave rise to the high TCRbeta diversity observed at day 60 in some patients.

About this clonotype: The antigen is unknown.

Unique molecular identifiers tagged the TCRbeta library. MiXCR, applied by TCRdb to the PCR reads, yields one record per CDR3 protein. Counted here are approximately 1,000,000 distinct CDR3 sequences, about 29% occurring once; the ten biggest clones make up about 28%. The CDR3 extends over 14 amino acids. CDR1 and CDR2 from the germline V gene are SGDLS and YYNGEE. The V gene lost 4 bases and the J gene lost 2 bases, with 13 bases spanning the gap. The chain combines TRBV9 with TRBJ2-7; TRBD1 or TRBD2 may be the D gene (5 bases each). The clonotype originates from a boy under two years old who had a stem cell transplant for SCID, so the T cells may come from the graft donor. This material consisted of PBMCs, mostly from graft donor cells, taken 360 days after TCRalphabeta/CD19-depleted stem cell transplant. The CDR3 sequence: CASSSGTVAYEQYF. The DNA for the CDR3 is TGTGCCAGCAGCTCTGGGACCGTCGCCTACGAGCAGTACTTC.